The 31 T cell receptor beta chains reported below all come from one sample, sequenced in a study of CD8 T cells in Susac syndrome. Random hexamers were used to reverse transcribe the RNA input (roughly 0.5 to 1 ug). MiXCR, run by TCRdb on the immunoSEQ multiplex PCR reads, gives a single entry per CDR3 protein. Of over 350,000 distinct CDR3 sequences listed, more than 80% are singletons. The specimen sequenced was CD8+ T cells from PBMCs. The receptors were sampled from a human donor with multiple sclerosis.

V is TRBV5-1 and J is TRBJ2-5; D may be TRBD1 or TRBD2 (6 bases each). V was cut by 0 bases and J by 5 bases, with 14 bases left in between. The CDR3 covers 15 residues. In germline, CDR1 is SGHRS, CDR2 YFSETQ. For the CDR3, the DNA is TGCGCCAGCAGCTTGGACCCGGGGGCGCGGGAGACCCAGTACTTC. Residues: CASSLDPGARETQYF. Using reference TRBV5-1 and TRBJ2-5 for the parts outside the CDR3, the full variable domain is KAGVTQTPRYLIKTRGQQVTLSCSPISGHRSVSWYQQTPGQGLQFLFEYFSETQRNKGNFPGRFSGRQFSNSRSEMNVSTLELGDSALYLCASSLDPGARETQYFGPGTRLLVL.

The genes are TRBV20-1 and TRBJ2-3, with 8 bases fitting TRBD2. Trimming removed 5 bases from V and 0 bases from J; junction bases left unmatched: 13. Germline values: CDR1 DFQATT, CDR2 SNEGSKA (reference sequence). There are 17 residues in the CDR3. CDR3 nucleotides: TGCAGTGCTGACCCCGCTCGGGGGGGGTCTAGCACAGATACGCAGTATTTT. Protein: CSADPARGGSSTDTQYF.

The CDR3 spells CASSGGDSFEAFF. The CDR3, as DNA: TGTGCCAGTTCGGGGGGGGACAGCTTTGAAGCTTTCTTT. This chain joins TRBV2 and TRBJ1-1; 7 nucleotides align to TRBD1. J gave up 7 bases and V 9 bases, and 11 bases lay outside the gene matches. Germline V lookup: CDR1 SNHLY, CDR2 FYNNEI. This CDR3 comprises 13 residues.

The chain is built from TRBV24-1 and TRBJ2-1, with D possibly TRBD2 on 7 matching bases. Germline lookup yields CDR1 KGHDR and CDR2 SFDVKD. V shed 4 bases and J shed 0 bases, with 15 bases lying between them. This CDR3 comprises 17 residues. In DNA form, the CDR3 reads TGTGCCACCAGTGACCACAGGGAGGGGAGCTCCTACAATGAGCAGTTCTTC. Encoded protein: CATSDHREGSSYNEQFF.

The sample holds a few counts of this clonotype. The chain employs TRBV27 and TRBJ2-2; 9 nucleotides line up with TRBD1. There are 16 residues in the CDR3. V gave up 0 bases and J gave up 3 bases; unmatched junction bases: 2. CDR1 and CDR2 (germline): MNHEY, SMNVEV (reference sequence). The CDR3 DNA sequence: TGTGCCAGCAGTTTATCGGGACAGGGTCACACCGGGGAGCTGTTTTTT. Translating it yields CASSLSGQGHTGELFF.

This clonotype was counted only a few times. This chain connects TRBV6-2 or TRBV6-3 to TRBJ1-5; TRBD1 matches 10 bases. Germline trimming cut 4 bases from V and 7 bases from J; bases unmatched to any gene: 4. CDR1 is MNHEY and CDR2 is SVGEGT in the germline V gene. This CDR3 has 14 residues. The CDR3 spells CASSSGTGVQPQHF. The DNA of the CDR3 is TGTGCCAGCAGTTCCGGGACAGGGGTACAGCCCCAGCATTTT.

CDR3 protein: CASSSFQVESLVNQPQHF. The CDR3 DNA sequence: TGTGCCAGCAGTTCCTTCCAGGTGGAAAGCCTTGTAAATCAGCCCCAGCATTTT. The rearrangement joins TRBV6-2 or TRBV6-3 to TRBJ1-5; D gene uncertain. This CDR3 contains 18 residues. The V end was cut by 4 bases, the J end by 4 bases, with 23 bases between. In germline, CDR1 is MNHEY, CDR2 SVGEGT.

This clonotype was picked up a small number of times. The rearrangement uses TRBV29-1 and TRBJ2-1, with 10 bases aligning to TRBD2. The CDR3 spans 14 residues. Per the germline V gene, CDR1 is SQVTM and CDR2 is ANQGSEA. J was trimmed by 9 bases and V by 7 bases; bases with no gene match: 12. The CDR3 DNA reads TGCAGCGGGGACCTAGCGGGAGAGTCGGGTGAGCAGTTCTTC. Encoded protein: CSGDLAGESGEQFF.

This rearrangement joins TRBV5-6 to TRBJ2-7; TRBD2 is a possible D gene (6 bases). The CDR3 is 14 amino acids. V gave up 2 bases and J gave up 4 bases, with 13 bases separating them. CDR1 is SGHDT and CDR2 is YYEEEE in the germline V gene. The DNA of the CDR3 is TGTGCCAGCAGCTTTCCGGGAGATTTTTACGAGCAGTACTTC. The encoded protein is CASSFPGDFYEQYF.

This chain joins TRBV29-1 and TRBJ1-2, with D maybe TRBD1 (5 bases). CDR3 size: 13 residues. Germline lookup yields CDR1 SQVTM and CDR2 ANQGSEA. Trimming removed 6 bases at V and 6 bases at J, with 17 bases between. CDR3 amino acids: CSVPIGAGNGYTF. CDR3 sequence (DNA): TGCAGCGTCCCAATCGGGGCAGGGAATGGCTACACCTTC.

The chain is built from TRBV20-1 and TRBJ2-2; possibly TRBD2 for D (5 bases). Between the trimmed V and J ends, which lost 0 bases and 8 bases, there was a span of 16 bases. The CDR3 covers 15 residues. Germline assignment: CDR1 DFQATT and CDR2 SNEGSKA (reference sequence). CDR3 region: CSARDQERRMGELFF. The CDR3 bases are TGCAGTGCTAGAGATCAAGAGAGGAGGATGGGGGAGCTGTTTTTT.

The V gene is TRBV5-1, the J gene TRBJ2-1, with TRBD2 matching over 13 bases. The CDR3 loop spans 13 amino acids. Trimming cost V 9 bases and J 5 bases; bases outside gene matches: 2. Germline CDR1 reads SGHRS; CDR2 reads YFSETQ. The CDR3 DNA sequence: TGCGCCACCGGGACTAGCGGGAACAATGAGCAGTTCTTC. The encoded protein is CATGTSGNNEQFF.

As to this clonotype: At one end the junction does not follow the germline gene, possibly because of a read error. The rearrangement uses TRBV4-1 and TRBJ2-3; 8 bases match TRBD2. This CDR3 is built from 14 residues. Per the germline V gene, CDR1 is MGHRA and CDR2 is YSYEKL. The CDR3 reads CASSQGLATDTQYF. The CDR3 DNA follows: TGTGCCAGCAGCCAAGGACTAGCAACAGATACGCAGTATTTT.

The CDR3 nucleotides read TGTGCCAGCAGCTTGGCGGGTTGGGACACTGAAGCTTTCTTT. It encodes CASSLAGWDTEAFF. The chain employs TRBV5-5 and TRBJ1-1; no clear D gene. This CDR3 is 14 amino acids long. Trimming stripped 0 bases from V and 3 bases from J, with 9 bases between. Germline CDR1 is SGHKS and CDR2 is YYEKEE (reference sequence).

V usage is TRBV9 and J usage is TRBJ2-3; D may correspond to TRBD1 or TRBD2 (5 bases each). The germline gives CDR1 SGDLS, CDR2 YYNGEE. The CDR3 runs 17 residues. V lost 0 bases, J lost 3 bases, and 17 bases lay in between. The CDR3 DNA follows: TGTGCCAGCAGCGTAGAACGCGGCAGGGAGATAACAGATACGCAGTATTTT. Translating gives CASSVERGREITDTQYF.

V and J are TRBV7-9 and TRBJ1-2; 10 nucleotides agree with TRBD1. Germline assignment: CDR1 SEHNR and CDR2 FQNEAQ (reference sequence). The V segment lost 3 bases and the J segment 2 bases; nucleotides outside the gene matches: 3. The CDR3 totals 15 residues. The CDR3 region has the DNA TGTGCCAGCAGCTTCCAGGGACAGGGGAACTATGGCTACACCTTC. It encodes CASSFQGQGNYGYTF.

The chain joins TRBV27 to TRBJ2-7, with 10 positions matching TRBD1. The germline V gene encodes CDR1 MNHEY and CDR2 SMNVEV (reference sequence). There are 15 residues in the CDR3. Unmatched junction bases numbered 6, after V lost 1 base and J lost 6 bases. The CDR3 coding sequence is TGTGCCAGCAGTTTATTAAGTGGGACAGGGGTCGAGCAGTACTTC. Its protein product is CASSLLSGTGVEQYF.

This chain uses TRBV24-1 with TRBJ2-7; no definite D call. The germline V gene encodes CDR1 KGHDR and CDR2 SFDVKD. Deletions cut 10 bases from V and 2 bases from J, with 11 bases between. This CDR3 spans 12 amino acids. The CDR3 DNA reads TGTGCCACGTGGGGTTACCCCTACGAGCAGTACTTC. It translates to CATWGYPYEQYF.

This clonotype occurred once. The rearrangement uses TRBV6-2 or TRBV6-3 and TRBJ1-1; 9 nucleotides line up with TRBD1. The germline V gene has CDR1 MNHEY and CDR2 SVGEGT. The V and J ends lost 2 bases and 3 bases, in that order; junction bases with no gene match: 4. CDR3 length: 15 residues. This CDR3 is CASSYVWTGDTEAFF. The CDR3 DNA sequence: TGTGCCAGCAGTTACGTTTGGACAGGGGACACTGAAGCTTTCTTT.

The rearrangement joins TRBV30 to TRBJ2-7; D may be TRBD1 or TRBD2 (5 bases each). In germline, CDR1 is GTSNPN, CDR2 SVGIG (reference sequence). The CDR3 consists of 13 residues. V lost 0 bases and J lost 6, with 12 bases in between. CDR3 bases: TGTGCCTGGAGTGTACGGGACGGGCCCGAGCAGTACTTC. Translated, it gives CAWSVRDGPEQYF.

The chain carries TRBV5-1 and TRBJ2-1, with 9 nucleotides matching TRBD2. The CDR3 runs to 16 residues. Germline CDR1 SGHRS, CDR2 YFSETQ. The J segment lost 4 bases and the V segment lost 1 base, leaving 6 bases of the junction unmatched. The DNA for the CDR3 is TGCGCCAGCAGCTTGAAAGCGGGGGGACTATACAATGAGCAGTTCTTC. Amino acid sequence: CASSLKAGGLYNEQFF.

CDR3 sequence reads: CASGLDPQRNYGYTF. The CDR3 bases are TGTGCTAGTGGTCTCGACCCACAGAGGAACTATGGCTACACCTTC. The chain uses TRBV12-5 and TRBJ1-2, with D unclear. V was trimmed by 5 bases and J by 2 bases, leaving 15 bases between them. The CDR3 has 15 residues. CDR1 is LGHNT and CDR2 is FRNRAP in the germline V gene.

The rearrangement links TRBV5-4 to TRBJ1-2; 8 bases agree with TRBD1. CDR1 and CDR2 from the germline V gene are SGHNT and YYREEE (reference sequence). This CDR3 is 14 amino acids long. The V segment lost 3 bases and the J segment 3 bases; nucleotides outside the gene matches: 4. In DNA form, the CDR3 reads TGTGCCAGCAGCTGGGTACAGGGGGACTATGGCTACACCTTC. Encoded protein: CASSWVQGDYGYTF.

The CDR3 protein is CATTGGRSTDTQYF. In DNA form, the CDR3 reads TGTGCCACCACAGGGGGCCGTAGCACAGATACGCAGTATTTT. The chain carries TRBV6-5 and TRBJ2-3; TRBD1 agrees at 9 bases. V trimming: 10 bases; J trimming: 0 bases; junction bases outside the gene matches: 5. The CDR3 is made up of 14 amino acids. The germline CDR1 and CDR2 sequences are MNHEY and SVGAGI.

This clonotype occurred once. CDR3 nucleotides: TGCAGTGCTAGAGACACTAGCGGGCCTGAGCAGTACTTC. Amino acid sequence: CSARDTSGPEQYF. The rearrangement uses TRBV20-1 and TRBJ2-7; 9 bases map to TRBD2. The V gene end was trimmed by 0 bases and the J gene end by 7 bases; junction bases not matched to a gene: 4. Germline CDR1 is DFQATT and CDR2 is SNEGSKA (reference sequence). The CDR3 consists of 13 residues.

The chain uses TRBV19 and TRBJ2-1, with TRBD2 matching over 11 bases. Trimming at V came to 5 bases and at J to 3 bases, leaving 9 bases not matched to a gene. CDR3 length: 17 residues. CDR1 and CDR2 (germline): LNHDA, SQIVND (reference sequence). CDR3 sequence (DNA): TGTGCCAGTAGTCTCCGGACTAGCGGGCGCTTCTACAATGAGCAGTTCTTC. Translation gives CASSLRTSGRFYNEQFF.

The rearrangement joins TRBV27 to TRBJ1-2, with 12 nucleotides matching TRBD1. From germline, CDR1 is MNHEY and CDR2 SMNVEV (reference sequence). CDR3 length equals 12 residues. Trimming removed 7 bases from V and 11 bases from J; junction bases left unmatched: 5. The CDR3 nucleotides read TGTGCCAGCATCGGGACAGGGGGCGCGTACACCTTC. This encodes CASIGTGGAYTF.

J is TRBJ1-1 and V is TRBV7-9, with a tentative D call TRBD1 (5 bases). With 0 bases removed from V and 5 bases from J, the gap between germline ends came to 10 bases. CDR1 is SEHNR, CDR2 FQNEAQ, per germline (reference sequence). This CDR3 comprises 14 residues. DNA of the CDR3: TGTGCCAGCAGCTTAGCAAACCGGGGGACTGAAGCTTTCTTT. This codes for CASSLANRGTEAFF.

This clonotype was seen only a few times. This chain uses TRBV19 with TRBJ2-7; the D call may be TRBD1 or TRBD2 (5 bases each). V was cut by 7 bases and J by 2 bases, with 9 bases left in between. CDR3 length: 12 amino acids. CDR1 LNHDA and CDR2 SQIVND come from the germline V gene (reference sequence). CDR3 in DNA: TGTGCCAGTACTGGGGGAGCCTACGAGCAGTACTTC. Protein product: CASTGGAYEQYF.

This chain uses TRBV10-3 with TRBJ1-1; D is ambiguous. CDR3 size: 15 residues. Germline V gene data show CDR1 as ENHRY and CDR2 as SYGVKD. Trimming shortened V by 2 bases and J by 1 base, and 11 bases separated the two germline ends. The chain's CDR3 is CAISEISDGNTEAFF. In nucleotides, the CDR3 is TGTGCCATCAGTGAGATTTCGGACGGGAACACTGAAGCTTTCTTT.

Only a few counts were recorded for this clonotype. V is TRBV4-1 and J is TRBJ2-7; D gene uncertain. Germline values: CDR1 MGHRA, CDR2 YSYEKL. Trimming pared 1 base from V and 6 bases from J, leaving 16 bases between. This CDR3 comprises 15 residues. CDR3 loop: CASSQGLQDPTEQYF. CDR3 coding DNA: TGCGCCAGCAGCCAAGGACTGCAAGACCCTACCGAGCAGTACTTC.